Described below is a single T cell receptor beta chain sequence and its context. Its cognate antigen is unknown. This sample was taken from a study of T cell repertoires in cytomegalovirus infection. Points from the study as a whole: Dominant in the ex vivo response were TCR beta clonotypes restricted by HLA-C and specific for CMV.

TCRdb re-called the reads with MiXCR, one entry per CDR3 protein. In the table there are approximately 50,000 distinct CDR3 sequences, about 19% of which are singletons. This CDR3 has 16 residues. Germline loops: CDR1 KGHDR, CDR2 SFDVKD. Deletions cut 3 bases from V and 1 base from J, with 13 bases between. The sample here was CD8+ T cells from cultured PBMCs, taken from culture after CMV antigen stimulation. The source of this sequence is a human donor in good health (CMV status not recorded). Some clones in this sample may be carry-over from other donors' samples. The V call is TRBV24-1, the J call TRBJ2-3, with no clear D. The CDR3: CATSDPDPSGTDTQYF. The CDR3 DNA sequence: TGTGCCACCAGTGATCCCGACCCGTCGGGCACAGATACGCAGTATTTT.